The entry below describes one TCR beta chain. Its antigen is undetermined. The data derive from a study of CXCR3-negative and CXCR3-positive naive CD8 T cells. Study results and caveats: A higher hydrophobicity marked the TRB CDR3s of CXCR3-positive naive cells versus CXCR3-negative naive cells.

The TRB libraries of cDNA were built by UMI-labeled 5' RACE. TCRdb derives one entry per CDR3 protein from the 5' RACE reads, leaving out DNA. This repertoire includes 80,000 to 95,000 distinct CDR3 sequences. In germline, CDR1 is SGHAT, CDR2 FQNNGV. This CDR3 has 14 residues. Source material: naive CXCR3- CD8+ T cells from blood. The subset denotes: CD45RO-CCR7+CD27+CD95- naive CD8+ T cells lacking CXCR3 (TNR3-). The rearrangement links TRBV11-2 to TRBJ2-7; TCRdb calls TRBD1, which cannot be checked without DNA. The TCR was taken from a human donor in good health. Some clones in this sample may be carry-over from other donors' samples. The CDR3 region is CASSLSDIRPEQYF.